The T cell receptor beta chain under discussion was sequenced for a study of identical twins. Template switching added a universal primer binding site, and final cDNA carried unique molecular identifiers. One entry per CDR3 protein results from TCRdb running MiXCR on the 5' RACE reads. The sample includes around 300,000 distinct CDR3 sequences, 8% to 9% of them seen just once. CDR1 is MNHNS and CDR2 is SASEGT in the germline V gene. V was cut by 1 base and J by 4 bases, with 13 bases left in between. CDR3 length: 15 amino acids. These data also formed part of another study, on yellow fever vaccine responses in identical twins.

Source material: memory (CD45RO+) T cells sorted from blood. This clonotype was sampled from a woman younger than 30 in good health. This chain joins TRBV6-1 and TRBJ1-2; no clear D. In DNA, the CDR3 is TGTGCCAGCAGTGAAGGCCCCGGATTAATCTATGGCTACACCTTC. Protein product: CASSEGPGLIYGYTF.